Here is one T cell receptor (beta chain) with its context. The entry originates in a study of blood T cell repertoires in COVID-19. The overall study: Acute-phase and convalescent COVID-19 samples originated in the United States, Italy and Spain. From T cells, B-cell-depleted T cells, or PBMCs came the material, which was cDNA or gDNA.

Germline V gene lookup returns CDR1 SGDLS and CDR2 YYNGEE. This CDR3 comprises 19 residues. V was trimmed by 4 bases and J by 0 bases, leaving 23 bases between them. In the original workflow: Researchers report that nucleated cell counts were estimated from reference gene primer amplification. Clones were sequenced by immunoSEQ multiplex PCR, and TCRdb holds only the in-frame ones, with some missing. The V and J calls and the clone size are those of that table, but D and trimming were determined from the DNA. The sample shows around 80,000 clones, about 80% of them seen only once. Sequencing was carried out using peripheral blood. The origin of this receptor is a human donor in a cohort sampled during active COVID-19. The rearrangement links TRBV9 to TRBJ1-3; D gene uncertain. CDR3 sequence: CASSTPWEGSLYSGNTIYF. CDR3 nucleotides: TGTGCCAGCAGCACTCCCTGGGAGGGCAGCCTATACTCTGGAAACACCATATATTTT.